The 22 T cell receptor beta chains in this list originate from one sample, sequenced in a study of OX40 agonist ivuxolimab in advanced cancers. The protocol was immunoSEQ multiplex PCR, while the TCRdb copy is restricted to in-frame clones and leaves out a portion. The sample has approximately 19,000 clones, around nine tenths seen once; the top ten hold approximately 12%. The sequencing here drew on CD4+ or CD8+ T cells sorted from blood, taken in a trial of the OX40 agonist ivuxolimab. The receptor source for this set is an adult with an advanced solid tumor such as melanoma, head and neck, liver or kidney cancer.

This chain joins TRBV13 and TRBJ2-7; 8 bases agree with TRBD1. The CDR3 has 15 residues. With V trimmed by 3 bases and J by 3 bases, 7 bases remained unmatched. Germline V gene sequence: CDR1 PRHDT, CDR2 FYEKMQ (reference sequence). In DNA form, the CDR3 reads TGTGCCAGCAGCTTGCGCCGGACAGGGCGCTACGAGCAGTACTTC. Its protein product is CASSLRRTGRYEQYF.

CDR3 nucleotides: TGTGCCAGCAGCAAAGGGGGACAGCGTGAAGCCACCTACGAGCAGTACTTC. Its translation: CASSKGGQREATYEQYF. The V and J genes are TRBV21-1 and TRBJ2-7; TRBD1 was called by the table and not checked on the DNA. TRBV21-1 is a listed pseudogene. The CDR3 has 17 residues.

The V and J genes are TRBV5-4 and TRBJ1-2, with a possible D match to TRBD1 (6 bases). Germline loops: CDR1 SGHNT, CDR2 YYREEE (reference sequence). This CDR3 is 15 amino acids long. V lost 5 bases to trimming and J lost 8 bases, with 22 bases between them. CDR3 DNA sequence: TGTGCCAGCAGTCCCCCCGGGGGGGGCCTTAGGGGCTACACCTTC. Translated, it gives CASSPPGGGLRGYTF.

This clone is a singleton in its sample. The genes are TRBV28 and TRBJ1-1; TRBD1 matches 8 bases. The CDR3 totals 16 residues. Germline CDR1 MDHEN, CDR2 SYDVKM. The V segment lost 3 bases and the J segment 7 bases; nucleotides outside the gene matches: 13. The CDR3 sequence: CASSFLPGQAQFEAFF. The CDR3 region has the DNA TGTGCCAGCAGTTTCCTTCCGGGACAGGCCCAGTTTGAAGCTTTCTTT.

This chain joins TRBV14 and TRBJ2-7; D ambiguous. The germline V gene has CDR1 SGHDN and CDR2 FVKESK. V lost 3 bases and J 5 bases, leaving 8 bases between the germline ends. There are 12 residues in the CDR3. The CDR3 DNA follows: TGTGCCAGCAGCCAGGCCCTAGACGAGCAGTACTTC. Translation gives CASSQALDEQYF.

V and J are TRBV10-3 and TRBJ2-7; TRBD2 matches at 7 bases. This CDR3 region has 15 residues. After removal of 3 bases from V and 0 bases from J, the junction contained 5 bases not matched to a gene. Germline loops: CDR1 ENHRY, CDR2 SYGVKD. For the CDR3, the DNA is TGTGCCATCAGTGAAGTCCGCGGGAGCTCCTACGAGCAGTACTTC. It yields the protein CAISEVRGSSYEQYF.

V usage is TRBV6-1 and J usage is TRBJ2-5, with 7 positions matching TRBD2. Germline V gives CDR1 MNHNS, CDR2 SASEGT. The CDR3 is 14 amino acids. V dropped 4 bases and J dropped 2; count of bases not matched to a gene: 4. CDR3 loop: CASSGGLRQETQYF. CDR3 sequence (DNA): TGTGCCAGCAGTGGGGGACTAAGACAAGAGACCCAGTACTTC.

This clone is judged large (0.1 to 1%). This sequence joins TRBV7-6 and TRBJ1-6; no clear D. CDR1 SGHVS and CDR2 FNYEAQ come from the germline V gene. Trimming cost V 2 bases and J 13 bases, with 12 bases left between them. The CDR3 covers 13 residues. For the CDR3, the DNA is TGTGCCAGCAGCTTATCCCCCCTGCGGCCCCTCCACTTT. Translating gives CASSLSPLRPLHF.

The V gene is TRBV12-5, the J gene TRBJ2-7; TRBD2 is a possible D gene (5 bases). Germline V gives CDR1 LGHNT, CDR2 FRNRAP. The CDR3 has 12 residues. Trimming pared 4 bases from V and 7 bases from J, leaving 11 bases between. The CDR3 nucleotides are TGTGCTAGTGGTTCCCCCCCGGGGGAGCAGTACTTC. This gives the protein CASGSPPGEQYF.

The chain employs TRBV6-1 and TRBJ2-1, with D tentatively TRBD1 (5 bases). V shed 4 bases and J shed 8 bases, with 12 bases lying between them. The CDR3 spans 13 residues. In germline, CDR1 is MNHNS, CDR2 SASEGT. The CDR3 is CASSGARADEQFF. As DNA, the CDR3 is TGTGCCAGCAGTGGAGCCAGGGCTGATGAGCAGTTCTTC.

The chain is built from TRBV14 and TRBJ1-1, with TRBD1 as a possible D gene (5 bases). This CDR3 comprises 16 residues. The germline gives CDR1 SGHDN, CDR2 FVKESK. V gave up 1 base and J gave up 6 bases, with 18 bases separating them. The CDR3 protein is CASSQVWAGPPPEAFF. DNA for the CDR3: TGTGCCAGCAGCCAAGTCTGGGCAGGGCCGCCCCCTGAAGCTTTCTTT.

DNA for the CDR3: TGTGCCACCAGCAGAGACAGGGGACTTAGCACAGATACGCAGTATTTT. Its translation is CATSRDRGLSTDTQYF. This rearrangement joins TRBV15 to TRBJ2-3; D tentatively fits TRBD1 or TRBD2 (6 bases each). This CDR3 is 16 amino acids long. Between the trimmed V and J ends, which lost 0 bases and 0 bases, there was a span of 10 bases. Germline V gene data show CDR1 as LNHNV and CDR2 as YYDKDF (reference sequence).

The gene calls are TRBV7-6 and TRBJ1-2, with D possibly being TRBD1 (5 bases). Trimming pared 6 bases from V and 3 bases from J, leaving 17 bases between. Germline V gene sequence: CDR1 SGHVS, CDR2 FNYEAQ. The CDR3 has 15 residues. The CDR3: CASRPGGGFDYGYTF. DNA for the CDR3: TGTGCCAGCAGGCCGGGGGGGGGTTTTGACTATGGCTACACCTTC.

The chain uses TRBV6-5 and TRBJ2-5; D not resolved. The end of the DNA aligns better with TRBJ2-7, so the J call may be wrong. Germline CDR1 and CDR2: MNHEY and SVGAGI. The CDR3 covers 13 residues. The CDR3 DNA follows: TGTGCCAGCAGTTACGAAGGGTTCTACGAGCAGTACTTC. Encoded protein: CASSYEGFYEQYF.

The chain combines TRBV29-1 with TRBJ2-3; 8 bases agree with TRBD1. J was trimmed by 2 bases and V by 5 bases; bases with no gene match: 6. The germline gives CDR1 SQVTM, CDR2 ANQGSEA. There are 14 residues in the CDR3. The DNA for the CDR3 is TGCAGCGTTCCTGGGACAGGCGCCACAGATACGCAGTATTTT. It specifies CSVPGTGATDTQYF.

Here the CDR3 DNA reads TGTGCCAGCAGCTCGATGGTAACTGAAGCTTTCTTT. It specifies CASSSMVTEAFF. The chain couples TRBV5-6 to TRBJ1-1, with D unclear. Germline V CDR1 and CDR2: SGHDT, YYEEEE. This CDR3 has 12 residues. V dropped 3 bases and J dropped 5 bases, with 8 bases sitting between them.

This chain links TRBV7-8 with TRBJ2-5; D remains unclear. V lost 7 bases and J 2 bases, leaving 14 bases between the germline ends. Germline V gives CDR1 SGHVS, CDR2 FQNEAQ. The CDR3 is 14 residues long. CDR3 amino acids: CASTTRGEQETQYF. The CDR3, as DNA: TGTGCCAGCACCACACGTGGAGAACAAGAGACCCAGTACTTC.

This clone was recorded once. This rearrangement joins TRBV4-1 to TRBJ2-4, with TRBD1 identical over 7 bases. The CDR3 totals 16 residues. Germline V gene sequence: CDR1 MGHRA, CDR2 YSYEKL. Trimming cost V 2 bases and J 15 bases; bases outside gene matches: 19. The CDR3 loop is CASSQLPLDRARSRYF. The DNA of the CDR3 is TGCGCCAGCAGCCAACTCCCTCTAGACAGGGCCCGCAGCCGGTACTTC.

The chain is built from TRBV2 and TRBJ2-1; 7 nucleotides line up with TRBD1. The V segment lost 4 bases and the J segment 0 bases; nucleotides outside the gene matches: 9. This CDR3 is built from 17 residues. CDR1 and CDR2 from the germline V gene are SNHLY and FYNNEI. The CDR3 DNA reads TGTGCCAGCAGTGCCGCCTGGACAGGAGCCTCCTACAATGAGCAGTTCTTC. The encoded protein is CASSAAWTGASYNEQFF.

The CDR3 nucleotides are TGTGCCAGCAGTCCGCCCGGGAGGGGCGGCTACACCTTC. Protein: CASSPPGRGGYTF. The chain joins TRBV27 to TRBJ1-2; tentative D call: TRBD1 (5 bases). V dropped 5 bases and J dropped 8 bases, with 15 bases sitting between them. The CDR3 is 13 residues long. Germline CDR1 MNHEY, CDR2 SMNVEV (reference sequence).

This clone appeared a single time. The V and J genes are TRBV7-9 and TRBJ1-2; D gene ambiguous. V lost 6 bases to trimming and J lost 1 base, with 18 bases between them. Germline V CDR1 and CDR2: SEHNR, FQNEAQ (reference sequence). The CDR3 contains 16 residues. The CDR3 region is CASSSYYGEFNYGYTF. DNA of the CDR3: TGTGCCAGCAGTTCCTACTACGGGGAATTTAACTATGGCTACACCTTC.

V usage is TRBV7-2 and J usage is TRBJ2-7; no reliable D call. V was cut by 5 bases and J by 4 bases, with 9 bases left in between. The CDR3 loop spans 12 amino acids. Looked up from germline, CDR1 is SGHTA and CDR2 is FQGNSA. Here the CDR3 reads CASSQSVYEQYF. The DNA of the CDR3 is TGTGCCAGCAGCCAGAGCGTTTACGAGCAGTACTTC.